This T cell receptor (beta chain) emerged from a study of blood T cell repertoires in COVID-19. Looking at the study overall: The United States, Italy and Spain provided the acute and convalescent COVID-19 samples.

Allocation to cohorts depended on clinical history reported by the participants. V trimming: 1 base; J trimming: 8 bases; junction bases outside the gene matches: 0. This CDR3 region has 13 residues. The germline V gene encodes CDR1 SEHNR and CDR2 FQNEAQ (reference sequence). Sequenced by immunoSEQ multiplex PCR; TCRdb stores in-frame clones only, minus some. Of about 220,000 clones in the sample, around 83% were seen once. Sequences were obtained from PBMCs or T cells enriched from blood (not recorded which). The chain links TRBV7-9 to TRBJ2-1; 9 nucleotides line up with TRBD2. The receptor was derived from a middle-aged woman with acute COVID-19. In DNA, the CDR3 is TGTGCCAGCAGCTTAGGGACTAGCGATGAGCAGTTCTTC. This encodes CASSLGTSDEQFF.